A single sample is the source of the 31 T cell receptor beta chains below, sequenced in a study of blood T cells in healthy people across ages. Next came a second PCR, run for about 7 to 12 cycles, which used a sample-barcoded 5' primer along with a J-beta primer mix. TCRdb used MiXCR to reprocess the 5' RACE reads, holding one entry per CDR3 protein. The sample lists some 1.8 million distinct CDR3 sequences, approximately 40% occurring once. Sequenced material: blood. All receptors derive from a human donor in good health.

This clonotype came up many times. The V gene is TRBV29-1, the J gene TRBJ2-1, with a tentative D call TRBD2 (6 bases). This CDR3 has 14 amino acids. V lost 4 bases, J lost 1 base, and 11 bases lay in between. Per germline, CDR1 SQVTM and CDR2 ANQGSEA. The CDR3 DNA is TGCAGCGTTGTGGGCGGGGATTCCTACAATGAGCAGTTCTTC. Residues: CSVVGGDSYNEQFF.

A word on this clonotype: The germline gene is not matched at one end of the junction; a read error may be the cause. The genes are TRBV12-3 or TRBV12-4 and TRBJ2-3; maybe TRBD1 (5 bases). The CDR3 runs to 12 residues. The CDR3 sequence is CASSHSTGTQYF. The CDR3 bases are TGTGCCAGCAGTCACAGCACAGGTACGCAGTATTTT.

The CDR3 sequence: CASSFLGGVETQYF. The CDR3 coding sequence is TGTGCCAGCAGCTTTTTGGGCGGGGTAGAGACCCAGTACTTC. J is TRBJ2-5 and V is TRBV7-6, with D maybe TRBD2 (6 bases). The CDR3 consists of 14 residues. The germline V gene encodes CDR1 SGHVS and CDR2 FNYEAQ. V lost 3 bases and J 4 bases, leaving 12 bases between the germline ends.

The rearrangement uses TRBV7-2 and TRBJ1-1, with D unclear. The V gene lost 2 bases and the J gene lost 0 bases, with 7 bases spanning the gap. The CDR3 length is 14 residues. Germline V gene lookup returns CDR1 SGHTA and CDR2 FQGNSA. CDR3: CASSLWAVNTEAFF. CDR3 coding DNA: TGTGCCAGCAGCTTATGGGCGGTGAACACTGAAGCTTTCTTT.

This clonotype has a handful of counts. The chain carries TRBV5-1 and TRBJ2-7; 9 bases match TRBD1. The V segment lost 4 bases and the J segment 2 bases; nucleotides outside the gene matches: 7. This CDR3 comprises 15 residues. Germline lookup yields CDR1 SGHRS and CDR2 YFSETQ. The CDR3 is CASSKAGTGTYEQYF. The CDR3 bases are TGCGCCAGCAGCAAAGCCGGGACAGGGACCTACGAGCAGTACTTC.

This clonotype has more than one count but fewer than ten. The chain uses TRBV20-1 and TRBJ2-1; 8 bases match TRBD1. This CDR3 spans 14 amino acids. Trimming at V came to 3 bases and at J to 1 base, leaving 2 bases not matched to a gene. Germline V lookup: CDR1 DFQATT, CDR2 SNEGSKA (reference sequence). CDR3: CSARQGASYNEQFF. The CDR3 DNA is TGCAGTGCTAGGCAGGGGGCGTCCTACAATGAGCAGTTCTTC.

The chain has TRBV7-2 and TRBJ2-1; maybe TRBD2 (7 bases). Germline assignment: CDR1 SGHTA and CDR2 FQGNSA. The V end lost 1 base, the J end lost 6 bases, and 19 bases lay between the germline ends. The CDR3 consists of 17 residues. Here the CDR3 reads CASSLVPIGGAPNEQFF. CDR3 sequence (DNA): TGTGCCAGCAGCTTAGTCCCCATAGGGGGGGCGCCCAATGAGCAGTTCTTC.

V gene TRBV12-3 or TRBV12-4 combines with J gene TRBJ1-1; D may be TRBD1 (5 bases). The length of the CDR3 is 13 residues. Trimming took 1 base from V and 11 from J, leaving 14 bases between them. The CDR3 sequence is CASSLGGRSEAFF. The CDR3 DNA reads as TGTGCCAGCAGTTTAGGGGGGAGGAGTGAGGCTTTCTTT.

V is TRBV7-8 and J is TRBJ2-7; D might be TRBD1 or TRBD2, each matching 5 bases. This CDR3 spans 12 amino acids. Germline V CDR1 and CDR2: SGHVS, FQNEAQ. The CDR3 here is CASARPGGEQYF. CDR3 bases: TGTGCGAGCGCTCGCCCTGGGGGCGAGCAGTACTTC.

V usage is TRBV4-3 and J usage is TRBJ2-7, with D perhaps assigned TRBD1 or TRBD2 (6 bases each). Germline CDR1 reads LGHNA; CDR2 reads YSLEER. V lost 1 base and J 5 bases, leaving 24 bases between the germline ends. CDR3 length: 18 residues. DNA for the CDR3: TGCGCCAGCAGCCAAGTCCCTGGGGGAGTGGGGGGCGGGAACGAGCAGTACTTC. It translates to CASSQVPGGVGGGNEQYF.

This clonotype was picked up a small number of times. This chain connects TRBV30 to TRBJ2-3; no firm D call. Trimming removed 4 bases from V and 8 bases from J, with 13 bases in between. Germline CDR1 and CDR2: GTSNPN and SVGIG (reference sequence). The CDR3 loop spans 12 amino acids. This CDR3 is CAWTTEWGTQYF. DNA of the CDR3: TGTGCCTGGACCACTGAATGGGGTACGCAGTATTTT.

Comment on this clonotype: One base away lies a much larger clone, so this may be a sequencing read error. The rearrangement uses TRBV29-1 and TRBJ2-6; D is unclear. Germline V gene lookup returns CDR1 SQVTM and CDR2 ANQGSEA. The CDR3 is 19 residues long. The V and J ends lost 4 bases and 0 bases respectively, with 22 bases between them. CDR3 loop: CSVVELSTVISSGANVLTF. DNA of the CDR3: TGCAGCGTTGTTGAGTTGTCGACCGTCATAAGCTCTGGGGCCAACGTCCTGACTTTC.

This clonotype has more than one count but fewer than ten. This chain uses TRBV5-1 with TRBJ1-2; D possibly corresponds to TRBD1 (6 bases). The CDR3 contains 15 residues. Per germline, CDR1 SGHRS and CDR2 YFSETQ. Trimming cost V 3 bases and J 5 bases, with 17 bases left between them. The CDR3 here is CASSYDPTGLYGYTF. The CDR3 region has the DNA TGCGCCAGCAGCTACGACCCGACAGGATTATATGGCTACACCTTC.

The chain links TRBV4-2 to TRBJ1-2, with TRBD1 identical over 8 bases. Trimming took 4 bases from V and 4 from J; bases not matched to a gene: 8. The germline V gene encodes CDR1 LGHNA and CDR2 YNFKEQ. The CDR3 is 15 amino acids. DNA of the CDR3: TGTGCCAGCAGCCCTAGGACAGGGCCAATCTATGGCTACACCTTC. Translating it yields CASSPRTGPIYGYTF.

This chain joins TRBV9 and TRBJ2-3; 9 bases agree with TRBD2. The CDR3 has 15 amino acids. With V trimmed by 3 bases and J by 1 base, 3 bases remained unmatched. Looked up from germline, CDR1 is SGDLS and CDR2 is YYNGEE. DNA for the CDR3: TGTGCCAGCAGCGCCCAGCGGGGGGGCACAGATACGCAGTATTTT. Translating gives CASSAQRGGTDTQYF. The full variable domain, in which reference TRBV9 and TRBJ2-3 provide the parts outside the CDR3, is DSGVTQTPKHLITATGQRVTLRCSPRSGDLSVYWYQQSLDQGLQFLIQYYNGEERAKGNILERFSAQQFPDLHSELNLSSLELGDSALYFCASSAQRGGTDTQYFGPGTRLTVL.

This clonotype was observed a handful of times. At one end, the junction sequence differs from germline, possibly due to a read error. The rearrangement joins TRBV29-1 to TRBJ2-4; D possibly corresponds to TRBD2 (6 bases). The CDR3 has 12 amino acids. Germline V gene lookup returns CDR1 SQVTM and CDR2 ANQGSEA. This chain's CDR3 is CSVVQGGDIQYF. CDR3 sequence (DNA): TGTAGCGTTGTCCAAGGCGGGGACATTCAGTACTTC.

This chain links TRBV29-1 with TRBJ2-5, with 11 bases aligning to TRBD2. Germline lookup yields CDR1 SQVTM and CDR2 ANQGSEA. The CDR3 loop spans 15 amino acids. J gave up 0 bases and V 6 bases, and 6 bases lay outside the gene matches. In nucleotides, the CDR3 is TGCAGCGTAAGAGAGACTAGCGGGGACCAAGAGACCCAGTACTTC. This sequence encodes CSVRETSGDQETQYF. Full variable domain (remainder filled in from reference TRBV29-1 and TRBJ2-5): SAVISQKPSRDICQRGTSLTIQCQVDSQVTMMFWYRQQPGQSLTLIATANQGSEATYESGFVIDKFPISRPNLTFSTLTVSNMSPEDSSIYLCSVRETSGDQETQYFGPGTRLLVL.

This clonotype was seen more than once but under ten times. The chain is built from TRBV7-7 and TRBJ2-5; D ambiguous. Trimming pared 1 base from V and 2 bases from J, leaving 11 bases between. CDR3 length: 15 amino acids. CDR1 and CDR2 from the germline V gene are SSHAT and FNYEAQ (reference sequence). This CDR3 is CASSLGIRQQETQYF. CDR3 DNA: TGTGCCAGCAGCTTAGGGATACGACAACAAGAGACCCAGTACTTC.

For this clonotype: Germline is not matched at one junction end, which may reflect a read error. V and J are TRBV29-1 and TRBJ2-3; TRBD2 matches 10 bases. The germline gives CDR1 SQVTM, CDR2 ANQGSEA. CDR3 length: 11 residues. The CDR3 DNA follows: TGCAGCGCCCCACTAGCGGGGACGCCGTATTTT. Its translation is CSAPLAGTPYF.

The chain couples TRBV7-8 to TRBJ2-1, with D possibly matching TRBD2 (6 bases). The CDR3 loop spans 18 amino acids. CDR1 and CDR2 (germline): SGHVS, FQNEAQ. V dropped 1 base and J dropped 6 bases, with 22 bases sitting between them. CDR3 sequence (DNA): TGTGCCAGCAGCTTAGGTTATATCGGGAGTAGGAATATCAATGAGCAGTTCTTC. Its translation: CASSLGYIGSRNINEQFF.

A few counts support this clonotype. This chain uses TRBV27 with TRBJ2-5; TRBD2 aligns across 12 bases. This CDR3 has 17 amino acids. Trimming at V came to 6 bases and at J to 7 bases, leaving 15 bases not matched to a gene. Looked up from germline, CDR1 is MNHEY and CDR2 is SMNVEV (reference sequence). Here the CDR3 DNA reads TGTGCCAGCAGAATTGGAACTAGCGGGGGGCTCGGCGTGACCCAGTACTTC. It yields the protein CASRIGTSGGLGVTQYF.

The rearrangement links TRBV20-1 to TRBJ2-3; D not certain. Germline V gene lookup returns CDR1 DFQATT and CDR2 SNEGSKA (reference sequence). Trimming shortened V by 3 bases and J by 5 bases, and 18 bases separated the two germline ends. The length of the CDR3 is 15 residues. CDR3 in DNA: TGCAGTGCTAGGTCGAGCCCCTCGTATCAAGATACGCAGTATTTT. Residues: CSARSSPSYQDTQYF.

Remarks on this clonotype: A read error is possible here, since a much larger clone lies one base away. The chain joins TRBV7-2 to TRBJ2-5; D perhaps matches TRBD2 (6 bases). There are 13 residues in the CDR3. Germline CDR1 SGHTA, CDR2 FQGNSA. The CDR3 region is CASGFGTSKTQYF. CDR3 coding DNA: TGTGCCAGCGGCTTCGGGACTTCGAAGACCCAGTACTTC.

The V call is TRBV20-1, the J call TRBJ2-1; TRBD2 might be the D (6 bases). Per germline, CDR1 DFQATT and CDR2 SNEGSKA (reference sequence). CDR3 length equals 16 residues. V was trimmed by 0 bases and J by 1 base, leaving 13 bases between them. CDR3 protein: CSARDRGGGSYNEQFF. In DNA form, the CDR3 reads TGCAGTGCTAGAGATCGAGGCGGAGGGTCCTACAATGAGCAGTTCTTC.

V is TRBV20-1 and J is TRBJ2-5, with D perhaps TRBD2 (5 bases). CDR3 length equals 13 residues. The V end lost 2 bases, the J end lost 10 bases, and 17 bases lay between the germline ends. CDR1 is DFQATT and CDR2 is SNEGSKA in the germline V gene (reference sequence). This CDR3 reads CSARSGERGIQYF. CDR3 bases: TGCAGTGCTAGATCCGGGGAGAGAGGAATCCAGTACTTC.

This chain connects TRBV6-5 to TRBJ2-2; TRBD2 agrees at 9 bases. Germline loops: CDR1 MNHEY, CDR2 SVGAGI. V shed 0 bases and J 4 bases; nucleotides not matched to a gene: 6. CDR3 length: 17 residues. CDR3 in amino acids: CASSYSRRGGRTGELFF. The CDR3 coding sequence is TGTGCCAGCAGTTACTCACGGCGGGGGGGCCGCACCGGGGAGCTGTTTTTT.

The chain carries TRBV5-1 and TRBJ2-5; 7 bases are a match to TRBD2. The CDR3 covers 13 residues. Trimming removed 4 bases from V and 7 bases from J; junction bases left unmatched: 7. Germline-derived CDR1 and CDR2 are SGHRS and YFSETQ. The CDR3 coding sequence is TGCGCCAGCAGCCCCAGGACTAGGGGGACCCAGTACTTC. This encodes CASSPRTRGTQYF.

This clonotype has a handful of counts. The chain combines TRBV5-4 with TRBJ2-7; 8 bases line up with TRBD1. V lost 0 bases, J lost 3 bases, and 5 bases stayed unmatched. This CDR3 contains 15 residues. Germline V gene lookup returns CDR1 SGHNT and CDR2 YYREEE (reference sequence). The CDR3 DNA reads TGTGCCAGCAGCTTGGGTTGGACAGGGAGCTACGAGCAGTACTTC. It is translated as CASSLGWTGSYEQYF. The variable domain in full, completed from reference TRBV5-4 and TRBJ2-7, reads ETGVTQSPTHLIKTRGQQVTLRCSSQSGHNTVSWYQQALGQGPQFIFQYYREEENGRGNFPPRFSGLQFPNYSSELNVNALELDDSALYLCASSLGWTGSYEQYFGPGTRLTVT.

The chain has TRBV20-1 and TRBJ2-7, with 7 positions matching TRBD1. The CDR3 spans 13 residues. J was trimmed by 2 bases and V by 6 bases; bases with no gene match: 7. CDR1 is DFQATT, CDR2 SNEGSKA, per germline (reference sequence). DNA for the CDR3: TGCAGTGCCGCATCGGGACAGCCCTACGAGCAGTACTTC. Its translation is CSAASGQPYEQYF.

This chain joins TRBV24-1 and TRBJ2-7; D is perhaps TRBD2 (6 bases). CDR1 and CDR2 from the germline V gene are KGHDR and SFDVKD. CDR3 length: 13 residues. V was shortened by 9 bases and J by 7 bases, with 18 bases between the two germline ends. The CDR3 loop reads CATGDRRVGEQYF. The CDR3 nucleotides read TGTGCCACCGGGGACCGGAGGGTCGGGGAGCAGTACTTC.

A note on this clonotype: At one end, the junction sequence differs from germline, possibly due to a read error. V gene TRBV20-1 combines with J gene TRBJ1-5; 7 bases agree with TRBD1. This CDR3 region has 15 residues. CDR1 DFQATT and CDR2 SNEGSKA come from the germline V gene (reference sequence). The CDR3 region has the DNA TGCAGTGCGCGGACAGGTAGAATAAGCAATCAGTCCCAGCATTTT. Translated, it gives CSARTGRISNQSQHF.